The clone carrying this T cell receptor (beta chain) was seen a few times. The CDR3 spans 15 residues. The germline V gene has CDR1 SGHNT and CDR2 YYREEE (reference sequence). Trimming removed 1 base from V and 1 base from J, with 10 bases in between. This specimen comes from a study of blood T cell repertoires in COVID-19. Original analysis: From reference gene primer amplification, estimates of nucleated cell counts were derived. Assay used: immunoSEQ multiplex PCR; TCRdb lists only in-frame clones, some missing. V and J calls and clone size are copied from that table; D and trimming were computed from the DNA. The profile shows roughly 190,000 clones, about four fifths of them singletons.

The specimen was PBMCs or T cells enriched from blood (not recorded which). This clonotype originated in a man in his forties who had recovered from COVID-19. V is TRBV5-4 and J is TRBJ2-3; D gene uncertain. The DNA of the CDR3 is TGTGCCAGCAGCTTGTTTGGCCAGGGCACAGATACGCAGTATTTT. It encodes CASSLFGQGTDTQYF.